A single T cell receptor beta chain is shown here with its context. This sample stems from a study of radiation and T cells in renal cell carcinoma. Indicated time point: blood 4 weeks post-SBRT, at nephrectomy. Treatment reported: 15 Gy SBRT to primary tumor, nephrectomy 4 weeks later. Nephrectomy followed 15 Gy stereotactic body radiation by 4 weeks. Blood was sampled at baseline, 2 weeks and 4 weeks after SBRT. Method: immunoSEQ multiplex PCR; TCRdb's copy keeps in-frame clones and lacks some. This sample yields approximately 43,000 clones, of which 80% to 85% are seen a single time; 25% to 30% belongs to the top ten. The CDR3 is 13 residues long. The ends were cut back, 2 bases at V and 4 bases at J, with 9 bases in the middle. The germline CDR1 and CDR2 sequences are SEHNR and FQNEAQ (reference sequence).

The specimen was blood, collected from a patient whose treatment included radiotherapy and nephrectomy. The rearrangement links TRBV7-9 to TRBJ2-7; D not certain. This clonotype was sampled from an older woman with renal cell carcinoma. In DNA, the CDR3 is TGTGCCAGCAGCTTAACGCCCGGGTACGAGCAGTACTTC. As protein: CASSLTPGYEQYF.